Listed here are 10 T cell receptor beta chains from one sample, sequenced in a study of identical twins. Each CDR3 protein is one row after TCRdb ran MiXCR on the 5' RACE reads. The repertoire consists of some 790,000 distinct CDR3 sequences, with about 20% occurring once and the leading ten covering roughly 13%. The same data also contributed to another study, on T cells expressing NK-cell markers.

The sample taken for sequencing was PBMCs. The receptors shown here come from a woman aged 18-35 years in good health.

This clonotype was detected a few times. This chain connects TRBV20-1 to TRBJ1-2; 9 nucleotides match TRBD1. Germline assignment: CDR1 DFQATT and CDR2 SNEGSKA (reference sequence). The CDR3 sequence is 13 residues long. Unmatched junction bases numbered 10, after V lost 7 bases and J lost 7 bases. CDR3 region: CSGSSTGGSGYTF. The CDR3 coding sequence is TGCAGTGGGAGTTCGACAGGGGGTTCTGGCTACACCTTC.

This clonotype has a count of ten or more. J is TRBJ1-4 and V is TRBV5-1; no reliable D call. The V gene's germline CDR1 is SGHRS and CDR2 YFSETQ. V gave up 2 bases and J gave up 0 bases, with 11 bases separating them. The CDR3 consists of 16 residues. The CDR3 region is CASSFSFGTTNEKLFF. The CDR3 coding sequence is TGCGCCAGCAGCTTCTCTTTCGGGACAACTAATGAAAAACTGTTTTTT. Filled out from reference TRBV5-1 and TRBJ1-4, the complete variable domain reads KAGVTQTPRYLIKTRGQQVTLSCSPISGHRSVSWYQQTPGQGLQFLFEYFSETQRNKGNFPGRFSGRQFSNSRSEMNVSTLELGDSALYLCASSFSFGTTNEKLFFGSGTQLSVL.

This clonotype was seen repeatedly, ten times or more. This chain connects TRBV20-1 to TRBJ2-7; no definite D call. The CDR3 totals 11 residues. Germline V gene lookup returns CDR1 DFQATT and CDR2 SNEGSKA (reference sequence). V was pared by 6 bases and J by 3 bases, with 9 bases between. This CDR3 is CSAQQVYEQYF. CDR3 sequence (DNA): TGCAGTGCCCAACAAGTCTACGAGCAGTACTTC.

This clonotype was seen more than once but under ten times. The chain couples TRBV20-1 to TRBJ2-3; 8 bases line up with TRBD2. This CDR3 has 15 residues. V lost 8 bases, J lost 3 bases, and 13 bases stayed unmatched. Germline V lookup: CDR1 DFQATT, CDR2 SNEGSKA (reference sequence). In nucleotides, the CDR3 is TGCAGTACCCTCACCGCGGGGGGAGAAACAGATACGCAGTATTTT. Amino acids: CSTLTAGGETDTQYF.

CDR3 in amino acids: CASSSSGVRQETQYF. CDR3 nucleotides: TGCGCCAGCAGCTCCTCGGGGGTTCGGCAAGAGACCCAGTACTTC. V and J are TRBV5-1 and TRBJ2-5; D may be TRBD2 (6 bases). Germline loops: CDR1 SGHRS, CDR2 YFSETQ. The CDR3 is made up of 15 amino acids. V was clipped by 3 bases and J by 2 bases, with 14 bases between them.

The rearrangement joins TRBV3-1 to TRBJ2-3; D is unclear. This CDR3 contains 14 residues. Trimming took off 1 base at V and 5 bases at J, with 10 bases between the two ends. Looked up from germline, CDR1 is LGHDT and CDR2 is YNNKEL (reference sequence). The CDR3 sequence is CASSQGPAGDTQYF. In nucleotides, the CDR3 is TGTGCCAGCAGCCAAGGACCTGCCGGAGATACGCAGTATTTT.

The chain joins TRBV7-2 to TRBJ1-1, with D unresolved. The length of the CDR3 is 16 residues. Germline values: CDR1 SGHTA, CDR2 FQGNSA. V was pared by 1 base and J by 0 bases, with 12 bases between. The CDR3 loop is CASSLGLRAMNTEAFF. Here the CDR3 DNA reads TGTGCCAGCAGCTTAGGACTAAGGGCCATGAACACTGAAGCTTTCTTT.

This clonotype was counted a few times. The J gene is TRBJ2-1, the V gene TRBV20-1, with TRBD2 identical over 14 bases. The CDR3 extends over 14 amino acids. Trimming removed 4 bases from V and 10 bases from J; junction bases left unmatched: 6. The germline gives CDR1 DFQATT, CDR2 SNEGSKA (reference sequence). CDR3 DNA: TGCAGTGCTAAGACTAGCGGGGGGGCCGAGGAGCAGTTCTTC. It is translated as CSAKTSGGAEEQFF.

The chain has TRBV4-3 and TRBJ2-1; D ambiguous. In germline, CDR1 is LGHNA, CDR2 YSLEER. V gave up 1 base and J gave up 5 bases, with 15 bases separating them. CDR3 length: 16 amino acids. The CDR3 is CASSQAVTWPDNEQFF. The CDR3 coding sequence is TGCGCCAGCAGCCAAGCGGTAACATGGCCCGACAATGAGCAGTTCTTC.

This clonotype was observed a few times. The V and J genes are TRBV6-1 and TRBJ1-2; D is undetermined. Trimming took 0 bases from V and 4 from J, leaving 12 bases between them. This CDR3 spans 15 amino acids. In germline, CDR1 is MNHNS, CDR2 SASEGT. CDR3 amino acids: CASSEAWQSIYGYTF. The CDR3 DNA reads as TGTGCCAGCAGTGAAGCATGGCAGAGCATCTATGGCTACACCTTC.